This TCR beta chain was recorded in a study of molecular identifiers for immune sequencing clone quantification listed by TCRdb under 2018. With regard to the full study: For a replicate experiment, RNA from around 20,000 or 100,000 naive CD8 T cells was divided into five aliquots, of which four were sequenced. This methods study used CD8 T cells to benchmark TCR RNA copy counting and molecular-identifier clustering-based TCR repertoire sequencing (MIDCIRS). Paper-wide results and their limitations: In CMV-specific effector cells, clones with more than 20 RNA copies accounted for over 97% of molecules, whereas in naive cells such clones accounted for under 1%. Highly expanded clone sizes could be underestimated because identical TCR molecules may share a barcode. Even against a background of 750,000 to 1,000,000 naive CD8 T cells, spiked-in Jurkat TCR RNA amounting to a single cell's worth was reported to be detectable. The naive libraries included spiked-in Jurkat TCR RNA (approximately ten copies' worth), and this RNA is not part of the donor repertoire. About three recovered TCR RNA copies per cell were obtained by modeling, versus approximately 10 by digital PCR, implying a capture efficiency of about 30%. When barcode sub-clustering was not used, chimeric consensus sequences inflated TCR diversity, with chimeras reaching as high as 47%.

Termini included, the CDR3 measures 13 amino acids. CDR1 and CDR2 are read off the germline V gene (reference sequence) as LGHDT and YNNKEL. Libraries were constructed by PCR. The instrument given in TCRdb is NextSeq 500. Bulk TCR libraries were generated as previously described, with the TCR primers listed in Table S5 used. The Qiagen AllPrep DNA/RNA kit was used to purify total RNA. Before analysis, reads from multiple sequencing runs of one library were combined. On the study's bioinformatics: Reads were retained only if an exact TCR constant sequence was present, and the retained reads were trimmed to 150 nt and grouped according to their 12-nt molecular barcodes. Within each barcode group, reads were sub-clustered at a 15% Levenshtein threshold, and quality-weighted consensus sequences were built per RNA molecule. Non-functional sequences were excluded, and lower-count sequences lying one edit away from another sequence were also excluded. On the basis of fitting two negative binomial distributions, barcode sub-clusters with fewer than 20% of the maximum read count were discarded. TCRdb reanalyzed the raw reads on its own, using fastp at Q25 for trimming and MiXCR for clone calling, and kept in-frame beta chains. Every CDR3 protein is listed once, alongside the most common genes and DNA of its rows. TCRdb's processing, not the study's, gives the V and J calls here. The sample yields about 630,000 distinct CDR3 sequences; 25% were counted once. The biggest ten clones account for about 0.84% of the sample.

For this clonotype: It lacks a known antigen. The conserved phenylalanine or tryptophan is not found at the CDR3 terminus, so this likely reflects a read error. Because the CDR3's place on the DNA is in doubt, the DNA is left out and the CDR3 is given as listed by TCRdb.

Naive CD8 T cell libraries were made from roughly 18,000 to 920,000 sorted cells using 10%, 30% or 50% of purified RNA. On a BD FACSAria II, naive CD8 T cells were FACS-sorted as CD8+CD4-CCR7+CD45RA+ and collected into RLT Plus buffer. Nine to eleven TCR copies' worth of Jurkat RNA were spiked into roughly 19,000-1,000,000 naive CD8 T cell samples to test detection sensitivity. Enrichment of CD8 T cells was performed with RosetteSep CD8+ T Cell Enrichment Cocktail and Ficoll-Paque, after which ACK red cell lysis was carried out. This chain joins TRBV3-1 to TRBJ2-7; TRBD1 reflects the table's D call only, with no check against the DNA. Sequencing input: naive CD8+ T cells from blood, with Jurkat cell RNA spiked in. The label giving this sample's cell subset or site can be read as: FACS-sorted CD8+CD4-CCR7+CD45RA+ naive T cells. This TCR was recovered from a human donor in good health. Some libraries in this study had Jurkat cell RNA spiked in. The CDR3 protein: CASSQPSGTGRYL.